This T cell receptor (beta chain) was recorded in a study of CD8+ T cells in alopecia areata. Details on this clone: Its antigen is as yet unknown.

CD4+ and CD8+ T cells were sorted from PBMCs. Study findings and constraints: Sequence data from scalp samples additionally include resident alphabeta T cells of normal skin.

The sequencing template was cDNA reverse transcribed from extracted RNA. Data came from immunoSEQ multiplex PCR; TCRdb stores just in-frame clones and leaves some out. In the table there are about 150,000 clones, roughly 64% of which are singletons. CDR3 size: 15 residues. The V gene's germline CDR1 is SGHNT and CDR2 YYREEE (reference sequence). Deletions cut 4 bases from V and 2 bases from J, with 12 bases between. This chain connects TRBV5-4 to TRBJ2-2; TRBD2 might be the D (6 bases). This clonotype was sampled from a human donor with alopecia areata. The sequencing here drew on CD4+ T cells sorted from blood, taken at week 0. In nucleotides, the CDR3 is TGTGCCAGCAGCGCGGGACTTTCTAACACCGGGGAGCTGTTTTTT. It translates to CASSAGLSNTGELFF. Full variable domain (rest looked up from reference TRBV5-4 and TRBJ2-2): ETGVTQSPTHLIKTRGQQVTLRCSSQSGHNTVSWYQQALGQGPQFIFQYYREEENGRGNFPPRFSGLQFPNYSSELNVNALELDDSALYLCASSAGLSNTGELFFGEGSRLTVL.